The 21 T cell receptor beta chains below all came from one sample that was sequenced in a study of T-cell memory formation after mild COVID-19. TCRdb re-derived calls from the 5' RACE reads in MiXCR, one entry per CDR3 protein. The table has 350,000 to 500,000 distinct CDR3 sequences, less than 25% seen once. Sequencing was performed on PBMCs or a T cell subset sorted from them (not recorded which). Every receptor here comes from an adult woman who had mild COVID-19 (a few samples of this study predate the infection). Cell type and time point are not known.

The chain carries TRBV12-3 or TRBV12-4 and TRBJ2-7; D unresolved. CDR3 length equals 13 residues. The V end was cut by 3 bases, the J end by 5 bases, with 11 bases between. The DNA of the CDR3 is TGTGCCAGCAGTTTCTCTGGGGTCCACGAGCAGTACTTC. Protein sequence: CASSFSGVHEQYF.

The sample holds a few counts of this clonotype. V and J are TRBV5-1 and TRBJ1-1, with 9 bases that match TRBD1. This CDR3 has 18 residues. J gave up 11 bases and V 4 bases, and 24 bases lay outside the gene matches. CDR1 SGHRS and CDR2 YFSETQ come from the germline V gene. The DNA of the CDR3 is TGCGCCAGCAGCCTCTCCTTACGGACAGGGGAACTGGCAGTCCCGGCTTTCTTT. This encodes CASSLSLRTGELAVPAFF.

This clonotype was recorded many times. V usage is TRBV11-1 and J usage is TRBJ2-1; 14 bases are a match to TRBD2. J was trimmed by 4 bases and V by 5 bases; bases with no gene match: 1. Germline V gives CDR1 SGHAT, CDR2 FQDESV (reference sequence). The length of the CDR3 is 15 residues. The CDR3 DNA reads as TGTGCCAGCAGCCGACTAGCGGGGGGGTACAATGAGCAGTTCTTC. Protein sequence: CASSRLAGGYNEQFF.

This clonotype was seen only a few times. The chain recombines TRBV2 with TRBJ2-3; D uncertain. The CDR3 totals 9 residues. CDR1 and CDR2 from the germline V gene are SNHLY and FYNNEI. V shed 6 bases and J shed 14 bases, with 9 bases lying between them. The CDR3: CASRPPPYF. The CDR3 DNA follows: TGTGCCAGCAGGCCCCCACCGTATTTT.

The chain recombines TRBV20-1 with TRBJ2-1; unclear D gene. Trimming took 6 bases from V and 3 from J, leaving 15 bases between them. This CDR3 region has 14 residues. Germline V gene lookup returns CDR1 DFQATT and CDR2 SNEGSKA (reference sequence). The CDR3 is CSALTGPNYNEQFF. The CDR3 DNA reads TGCAGTGCCTTAACCGGGCCAAACTACAATGAGCAGTTCTTC.

The chain employs TRBV10-3 and TRBJ2-5; D might be TRBD1 or TRBD2, each matching 5 bases. Per germline, CDR1 ENHRY and CDR2 SYGVKD. V was pared by 2 bases and J by 2 bases, with 9 bases between. This CDR3 comprises 14 residues. CDR3 coding DNA: TGTGCCATCAGTGAGAGAGGGGCTCAAGAGACCCAGTACTTC. Amino acids: CAISERGAQETQYF.

The chain recombines TRBV7-8 with TRBJ2-3; D uncertain. The CDR3 sequence is 16 residues long. Germline-derived CDR1 and CDR2 are SGHVS and FQNEAQ. V lost 4 bases and J lost 0, with 14 bases in between. The CDR3 DNA reads TGTGCCAGCAGCTCCATCTTCGAGCAAAGCACAGATACGCAGTATTTT. As protein: CASSSIFEQSTDTQYF.

This clonotype was observed a handful of times. The J gene is TRBJ2-2, the V gene TRBV15, with 7 bases fitting TRBD2. V was pared by 5 bases and J by 6 bases, with 18 bases of the junction left unmatched. CDR1 is LNHNV and CDR2 is YYDKDF in the germline V gene (reference sequence). CDR3 length: 18 residues. CDR3 amino acids: CATSPRSGVGRGAGELFF. The DNA for the CDR3 is TGTGCCACCAGCCCAAGGAGCGGGGTGGGCAGAGGTGCCGGGGAGCTGTTTTTT.

This clonotype showed up just a few times. One end of the junction does not line up with germline, which may come from a read error. The V and J genes are TRBV20-1 and TRBJ2-3; no definite D call. The CDR3 contains 11 residues. Germline assignment: CDR1 DFQATT and CDR2 SNEGSKA (reference sequence). The CDR3: CGLGSTDTQYF. Written as DNA, the CDR3 is TGTGGCCTGGGGAGCACAGATACGCAGTATTTT.

V is TRBV5-6 and J is TRBJ2-7, with 7 bases that match TRBD1. J was trimmed by 7 bases and V by 0 bases; bases with no gene match: 10. The germline gives CDR1 SGHDT, CDR2 YYEEEE. The CDR3 is 15 residues long. CDR3 protein: CASSLVTTGVAEQYF. The CDR3 DNA reads as TGTGCCAGCAGCTTGGTGACAACAGGGGTGGCGGAGCAGTACTTC.

CDR3 in DNA: TGTGCCAGCAGCCGCCGCGACGGGGAGCAGTTCTTC. Translated, it gives CASSRRDGEQFF. The genes are TRBV7-2 and TRBJ2-1, with D uncertain. V was shortened by 5 bases and J by 10 bases, with 12 bases between the two germline ends. The CDR3 runs 12 residues. Per the germline V gene, CDR1 is SGHTA and CDR2 is FQGNSA. The variable domain in full, completed from reference TRBV7-2 and TRBJ2-1, reads GAGVSQSPSNKVTEKGKDVELRCDPISGHTALYWYRQSLGQGLEFLIYFQGNSAPDKSGLPSDRFSAERTGGSVSTLTIQRTQQEDSAVYLCASSRRDGEQFFGPGTRLTVL.

This clonotype was counted a few times. As DNA, the CDR3 is TGTGCCAGCAGCTCAGGACAAAAATACGAGCAGTACTTC. Amino acids: CASSSGQKYEQYF. The rearrangement joins TRBV7-9 to TRBJ2-7; possible D gene TRBD1, 5 bases. Trimming shortened V by 4 bases and J by 4 bases, and 11 bases separated the two germline ends. This CDR3 has 13 residues. CDR1 and CDR2 (germline): SEHNR, FQNEAQ (reference sequence).

This clonotype was counted many times. The rearrangement links TRBV15 to TRBJ2-1; no clear D. The germline V gene encodes CDR1 LNHNV and CDR2 YYDKDF (reference sequence). V lost 0 bases to trimming and J lost 0 bases, with 9 bases between them. The CDR3 extends over 16 amino acids. CDR3 protein: CATSRDSGFSYNEQFF. The CDR3 DNA follows: TGTGCCACCAGCAGAGATTCGGGCTTCTCCTACAATGAGCAGTTCTTC.

The V and J genes are TRBV7-9 and TRBJ2-5; TRBD2 matches 7 bases. Losses at the gene ends were 6 bases for V and 1 base for J; bases not matched to a gene: 11. The CDR3 sequence is 16 residues long. Per germline, CDR1 SEHNR and CDR2 FQNEAQ (reference sequence). In nucleotides, the CDR3 is TGTGCCAGCAGTCCTCAGCGGGGCTCACTCCAAGAGACCCAGTACTTC. Its protein product is CASSPQRGSLQETQYF.

There are many counts of this clonotype. The chain combines TRBV4-1 with TRBJ2-7; D gene uncertain. Trimming took off 4 bases at V and 6 bases at J, with 22 bases between the two ends. Germline V gene data show CDR1 as MGHRA and CDR2 as YSYEKL. This CDR3 contains 16 residues. The chain's CDR3 is CASSPIDLIAWGEQYF. The CDR3 DNA reads as TGCGCCAGCAGCCCCATTGACCTGATAGCTTGGGGCGAGCAGTACTTC.

This clonotype was picked up many times. The chain has TRBV7-9 and TRBJ2-2; 9 positions match TRBD1. From germline, CDR1 is SEHNR and CDR2 FQNEAQ (reference sequence). V lost 6 bases to trimming and J lost 5 bases; unmatched junction nucleotides: 7. This CDR3 is 15 amino acids long. As DNA, the CDR3 is TGTGCCAGCAGGTTCACAGGGGGCGCGACCGGGGAGCTGTTTTTT. Its protein product is CASRFTGGATGELFF.

In its sample, this clonotype was seen many times. The junction departs from germline at one end; a sequencing error may be responsible. This chain joins TRBV5-1 and TRBJ2-1; no reliable D call. The CDR3 totals 14 residues. Per the germline V gene, CDR1 is SGHRS and CDR2 is YFSETQ. The CDR3: CASSLDRSYNEQFF. DNA of the CDR3: TGTGCCAGCAGCCTCGACCGATCCTACAATGAGCAGTTCTTC.

The chain recombines TRBV10-3 with TRBJ2-7, with D hard to call. From germline, CDR1 is ENHRY and CDR2 SYGVKD. Trimming shortened V by 10 bases and J by 3 bases, and 16 bases separated the two germline ends. This CDR3 spans 13 amino acids. The CDR3: CATRHDSDYEQYF. CDR3 coding DNA: TGTGCCACCCGACACGACTCGGACTACGAGCAGTACTTC.

Here the CDR3 reads CSAPRQGIVSYGYTF. CDR3 DNA: TGCAGTGCGCCCAGACAGGGGATAGTAAGCTATGGCTACACCTTC. The V gene is TRBV20-1, the J gene TRBJ1-2; 8 bases agree with TRBD1. Per germline, CDR1 DFQATT and CDR2 SNEGSKA (reference sequence). There are 15 residues in the CDR3. Trimming cost V 6 bases and J 4 bases; bases outside gene matches: 13.

The rearrangement links TRBV27 to TRBJ2-3, with 10 bases that match TRBD2. Germline lookup yields CDR1 MNHEY and CDR2 SMNVEV (reference sequence). The length of the CDR3 is 20 residues. The J segment lost 1 base and the V segment lost 5 bases, leaving 18 bases of the junction unmatched. This CDR3 is CASSTRPAGGAGPGTDTQYF. The CDR3 bases are TGTGCCAGCAGTACCCGACCAGCGGGGGGGGCTGGTCCTGGCACAGATACGCAGTATTTT.

This clonotype was seen a few times. V usage is TRBV11-2 and J usage is TRBJ1-6; a possible D gene is TRBD1 (5 bases). Germline values: CDR1 SGHAT, CDR2 FQNNGV. V was shortened by 5 bases and J by 9 bases, with 20 bases between the two germline ends. The CDR3 loop spans 16 amino acids. CDR3 sequence: CASSPPRDLSFSPLHF. Here the CDR3 DNA reads TGTGCCAGCAGCCCACCCCGGGACCTGAGTTTTTCACCCCTCCACTTT.